The entry that follows covers one T cell receptor beta chain sequence. Its target is unknown. TCRdb keeps only in-frame clones here, not all; method: immunoSEQ multiplex PCR. This sample has 70,000 to 100,000 clones, with 80% to 90% found just once. The V and J ends lost 4 bases and 7 bases respectively, with 12 bases between them. CDR1 and CDR2 (germline): SGHRS, YFSETQ. The CDR3 extends over 13 amino acids. The entry originates in a study of OX40 agonist ivuxolimab in advanced cancers. Findings and limits, study-wide: Among the least clonally expanded were partial responders at 0.1-3.0 mg/kg. Dose levels from 0.1 to 3.0 mg/kg saw CD4+ and CD8+ blood T cells expand clonally by week 6.

J is TRBJ1-5 and V is TRBV5-1; D remains unclear. The sequence came from an adult with an advanced solid tumor such as melanoma, head and neck, liver or kidney cancer. The sample in question was CD4+ or CD8+ T cells sorted from blood, obtained in a trial of the OX40 agonist ivuxolimab. The CDR3 nucleotides read TGCGCCAGCAGCCCCTTTGAGGGCCAGCCCCAGCATTTT. This codes for CASSPFEGQPQHF. The entire variable domain, with the rest obtained from reference TRBV5-1 and TRBJ1-5, is as follows: KAGVTQTPRYLIKTRGQQVTLSCSPISGHRSVSWYQQTPGQGLQFLFEYFSETQRNKGNFPGRFSGRQFSNSRSEMNVSTLELGDSALYLCASSPFEGQPQHFGDGTRLSIL.